This TCR beta chain emerged from a study of siplizumab effects on memory and regulatory T cells. Study-wide findings and caveats: Controls showed an average of around 30% Treg-derived mappable alloreactive CD4+ clones, while siplizumab showed approximately 69%. Siplizumab led to significantly less abundant alloreactive sequences that could be traced back to unstimulated CD4+ memory cells. Roughly 75-95% of proliferating CD4+ or CD8+ clones defied assignment to a naive or memory phenotype.

Profiled with immunoSEQ multiplex PCR; TCRdb holds only in-frame clones, not every one. This table holds around 100,000 clones, 93% found once. Germline V lookup: CDR1 SGHNT, CDR2 YYREEE (reference sequence). Trimming at V came to 0 bases and at J to 5 bases, leaving 4 bases not matched to a gene. The CDR3 loop spans 14 amino acids. As concerns this clone: The target antigen is unknown.

The sequenced material came from Tregs sorted from blood. The origin of this receptor is a human donor in good health. This chain connects TRBV5-4 to TRBJ2-7; 8 nucleotides line up with TRBD1. CDR3 sequence reads: CASSLGQGRHEQYF. CDR3 DNA: TGTGCCAGCAGCTTGGGACAGGGGCGGCACGAGCAGTACTTC.